The 28 T cell receptor beta chains presented below share a single source sample, sequenced in a study of glioma-infiltrating T cells after dendritic cell vaccination. Some clones are missing from TCRdb's copy, which holds only in-frame ones; the method was immunoSEQ multiplex PCR. This table has fewer than 100,000 clones, approximately 90% appearing once. The sample consisted of blood, taken before dendritic cell vaccination. Receptor source: a human donor with glioblastoma.

V and J are TRBV6-5 and TRBJ2-7; tentatively, D is TRBD2 (5 bases). The length of the CDR3 is 14 residues. Germline V gives CDR1 MNHEY, CDR2 SVGAGI. V gave up 9 bases and J gave up 0 bases, with 15 bases separating them. The CDR3 protein is CASVPGINSYEQYF. The CDR3 coding sequence is TGTGCCAGTGTGCCGGGAATTAACTCCTACGAGCAGTACTTC.

The chain is built from TRBV7-6 and TRBJ2-3; 8 bases fit TRBD2. The length of the CDR3 is 16 residues. With 5 bases clipped from V and 3 bases from J, the junction kept 10 bases outside the gene matches. CDR1 is SGHVS and CDR2 is FNYEAQ in the germline V gene. The CDR3 bases are TGTGCCAGCAGCGTATTACTAGCGGAGCAAACAGATACGCAGTATTTT. Amino acids: CASSVLLAEQTDTQYF.

The CDR3, as DNA: TGTGCCAGCAGCTTGACAGTCTCCTACGAGCAGTACTTC. This translates into CASSLTVSYEQYF. The chain has TRBV27 and TRBJ2-7, with a possible D match to TRBD1 (5 bases). This CDR3 contains 13 residues. From germline, CDR1 is MNHEY and CDR2 SMNVEV (reference sequence). V dropped 6 bases and J dropped 0 bases, with 9 bases sitting between them.

This clone was found once. The rearrangement links TRBV29-1 to TRBJ2-7; D is unresolved. The ends were cut back, 4 bases at V and 4 bases at J, with 5 bases in the middle. Per the germline V gene, CDR1 is SQVTM and CDR2 is ANQGSEA. This CDR3 is 10 amino acids long. The CDR3 nucleotides read TGCAGCGTTGGGAGTTACGAGCAGTACTTC. Translated: CSVGSYEQYF.

A few counts support this clone. This chain uses TRBV6-5 with TRBJ2-5, with 8 nucleotides matching TRBD1. V lost 8 bases, J lost 6 bases, and 14 bases stayed unmatched. The length of the CDR3 is 15 residues. Germline V gives CDR1 MNHEY, CDR2 SVGAGI. The CDR3 is CASGRDRSSMKTQYF. CDR3 sequence (DNA): TGTGCCAGCGGGCGGGACAGGTCTTCTATGAAGACCCAGTACTTC.

The CDR3 loop reads CAWSVGSRGTDYFF. DNA of the CDR3: TGTGCCTGGAGTGTAGGGTCCCGCGGGACAGACTACTTCTTC. The chain combines TRBV30 with TRBJ2-1, with D maybe TRBD1 (7 bases). The V gene lost 0 bases and the J gene lost 16 bases, with 22 bases spanning the gap. CDR1 and CDR2 from the germline V gene are GTSNPN and SVGIG (reference sequence). This CDR3 has 14 amino acids.

The chain is built from TRBV12-5 and TRBJ2-1, with 10 bases fitting TRBD1. Trimming removed 3 bases from V and 8 bases from J; junction bases left unmatched: 7. The CDR3 is 15 residues long. Germline CDR1 is LGHNT and CDR2 is FRNRAP. The CDR3 nucleotides are TGTGCTAGTGGTTTTGGGACAGGGGCCGTCGATGAGCAGTTCTTC. Translation: CASGFGTGAVDEQFF.

The gene calls are TRBV7-9 and TRBJ1-2, with TRBD1 matching over 8 bases. The CDR3 covers 14 residues. V lost 3 bases, J lost 7 bases, and 7 bases stayed unmatched. Per the germline V gene, CDR1 is SEHNR and CDR2 is FQNEAQ (reference sequence). CDR3 amino acids: CASSFGTGGSGYTF. In nucleotides, the CDR3 is TGTGCCAGCAGCTTCGGGACAGGAGGTTCTGGCTACACCTTC.

Only one count was recorded for this clone. The rearrangement uses TRBV11-3 and TRBJ2-7; 9 positions match TRBD2. The CDR3 loop spans 15 amino acids. V was clipped by 2 bases and J by 2 bases; unmatched bases: 4. Germline CDR1 and CDR2: SGHNT and YENEEA. CDR3 sequence: CASSLRAGGPYEQYF. DNA of the CDR3: TGTGCCAGCAGCTTACGGGCGGGAGGGCCCTACGAGCAGTACTTC.

J is TRBJ1-4 and V is TRBV25-1; D unresolved. Trimming removed 4 bases from V and 12 bases from J, with 6 bases in between. Germline V gene data show CDR1 as MGHDK and CDR2 as SYGVNS. The CDR3 has 10 residues. This CDR3 is CASSGGELFF. CDR3 in DNA: TGTGCCAGCAGTGGCGGAGAACTGTTTTTT.

This chain uses TRBV7-6 with TRBJ2-7, with 12 nucleotides matching TRBD2. Germline CDR1 and CDR2: SGHVS and FNYEAQ. The V segment lost 5 bases and the J segment 3 bases; nucleotides outside the gene matches: 8. The CDR3 has 16 residues. The DNA of the CDR3 is TGTGCCAGCAGCGACACTAGCGGGGGGACCCACTACGAGCAGTACTTC. This sequence encodes CASSDTSGGTHYEQYF.

This chain joins TRBV25-1 and TRBJ2-7; perhaps TRBD2 as D (5 bases). The CDR3 runs 16 residues. The germline V and J ends were trimmed by 0 bases and 2 bases, with 14 bases remaining between them. Germline V CDR1 and CDR2: MGHDK, SYGVNS. In DNA, the CDR3 is TGTGCCAGCAGTGAATATTCCCGGACTGCTGCCTACGAGCAGTACTTC. Translated: CASSEYSRTAAYEQYF.

The chain joins TRBV6-5 to TRBJ1-3, with D hard to call. The germline V gene encodes CDR1 MNHEY and CDR2 SVGAGI. Deletions cut 0 bases from V and 4 bases from J, with 7 bases between. The CDR3 consists of 14 residues. CDR3 sequence (DNA): TGTGCCAGCAGTTACTCCGGGAGAGGAAACACCATATATTTT. This gives the protein CASSYSGRGNTIYF.

The V and J genes are TRBV30 and TRBJ2-1; D is possibly TRBD2 (5 bases). Looked up from germline, CDR1 is GTSNPN and CDR2 is SVGIG (reference sequence). The V end lost 0 bases, the J end lost 0 bases, and 12 bases lay between the germline ends. The CDR3 runs 16 residues. The chain's CDR3 is CAWSVWRRSSYNEQFF. DNA for the CDR3: TGTGCCTGGAGTGTTTGGCGGAGGAGCTCCTACAATGAGCAGTTCTTC.

The rearrangement links TRBV29-1 to TRBJ2-5; D call uncertain. The germline CDR1 and CDR2 sequences are SQVTM and ANQGSEA. Between the trimmed V and J ends, which lost 8 bases and 2 bases, there was a span of 15 bases. This CDR3 is 13 amino acids long. As DNA, the CDR3 is TGCAGCACCTTCCCGCAGACACAAGAGACCCAGTACTTC. Encoded protein: CSTFPQTQETQYF.

The rearrangement links TRBV5-1 to TRBJ2-3; 12 bases are shared with TRBD1. Germline values: CDR1 SGHRS, CDR2 YFSETQ. The CDR3 is 13 amino acids. V lost 3 bases and J lost 13; bases outside the gene matches: 6. The CDR3 reads CASSWDRGPGEYF. The CDR3, as DNA: TGCGCCAGCAGCTGGGACAGGGGGCCCGGCGAGTATTTT.

The chain uses TRBV19 and TRBJ2-7; D possibly corresponds to TRBD2 (5 bases). Germline CDR1 LNHDA, CDR2 SQIVND (reference sequence). The CDR3 loop spans 15 amino acids. V lost 3 bases to trimming and J lost 2 bases, with 14 bases between them. Written as DNA, the CDR3 is TGTGCCAGTAGTATCCAGTCTGGGAGCCCCTACGAGCAGTACTTC. Amino acids: CASSIQSGSPYEQYF.

This clone was counted ten times or more. The chain combines TRBV2 with TRBJ1-2, with D possibly matching TRBD1 (6 bases). V was clipped by 6 bases and J by 8 bases, with 16 bases between them. The CDR3 loop spans 13 amino acids. Germline V gives CDR1 SNHLY, CDR2 FYNNEI. The CDR3 DNA follows: TGTGCCAGCAGCCCCACAGGGCAAACGGGCTACACCTTC. This translates into CASSPTGQTGYTF.

This clone was picked up one time. The chain employs TRBV4-1 and TRBJ1-2; a weak D match, TRBD1 (5 bases). Trimming shortened V by 1 base and J by 4 bases, and 16 bases separated the two germline ends. Germline-derived CDR1 and CDR2 are MGHRA and YSYEKL. The CDR3 sequence is 16 residues long. In DNA form, the CDR3 reads TGCGCCAGCAGCCAAGCGGAAGGACGGACACCCTATGGCTACACCTTC. Translation: CASSQAEGRTPYGYTF.

J is TRBJ2-5 and V is TRBV25-1; TRBD1 matches 7 bases. V dropped 5 bases and J dropped 3; count of bases not matched to a gene: 6. The CDR3 is 14 residues long. The germline CDR1 and CDR2 sequences are MGHDK and SYGVNS. CDR3 sequence (DNA): TGTGCCAGCAGTCTAGCCGGGACAGAAGAGACCCAGTACTTC. Translating it yields CASSLAGTEETQYF.

This clone has a handful of counts. The chain employs TRBV6-1 and TRBJ1-4; D possibly corresponds to TRBD1 (6 bases). V gave up 8 bases and J gave up 8 bases, with 21 bases separating them. Germline CDR1 and CDR2: MNHNS and SASEGT. The CDR3 consists of 15 residues. CDR3 bases: TGTGCCAGCCGCCAACACACAGGGTCGGGGGAAAAACTGTTTTTT. Encoded protein: CASRQHTGSGEKLFF.

The V and J genes are TRBV29-1 and TRBJ1-3, with TRBD1 as a possible D gene (5 bases). V lost 1 base to trimming and J lost 10 bases, with 11 bases between them. This CDR3 spans 12 amino acids. Germline CDR1 and CDR2: SQVTM and ANQGSEA. This CDR3 is CSVEGLRDTIYF. In nucleotides, the CDR3 is TGCAGCGTTGAAGGACTCAGGGATACCATATATTTT.

V gene TRBV15 combines with J gene TRBJ1-1; 7 bases agree with TRBD1. Trimming at V came to 4 bases and at J to 0 bases, leaving 5 bases not matched to a gene. The CDR3 spans 15 residues. CDR1 and CDR2 from the germline V gene are LNHNV and YYDKDF (reference sequence). The CDR3 nucleotides are TGTGCCACCAGCATTTTCAGGGGGATGAACACTGAAGCTTTCTTT. Its protein product is CATSIFRGMNTEAFF. Variable domain in full (rest from reference TRBV15 and TRBJ1-1): DAMVIQNPRYQVTQFGKPVTLSCSQTLNHNVMYWYQQKSSQAPKLLFHYYDKDFNNEADTPDNFQSRRPNTSFCFLDIRSPGLGDTAMYLCATSIFRGMNTEAFFGQGTRLTVV.

The V gene is TRBV6-1, the J gene TRBJ2-7; 9 bases line up with TRBD2. V lost 4 bases, J lost 3 bases, and 7 bases stayed unmatched. Germline CDR1 MNHNS, CDR2 SASEGT. The CDR3 consists of 15 residues. This chain's CDR3 is CASSGVAGDLYEQYF. The CDR3 bases are TGTGCCAGCAGTGGGGTAGCGGGGGATCTCTACGAGCAGTACTTC.

The chain recombines TRBV2 with TRBJ1-5; 9 bases map to TRBD1. Germline V gives CDR1 SNHLY, CDR2 FYNNEI. This CDR3 has 15 residues. Trimming removed 7 bases from V and 7 bases from J; junction bases left unmatched: 11. The CDR3 here is CASKRDRAVRQPQHF. The CDR3 DNA is TGTGCCAGCAAGCGGGACAGGGCAGTACGGCAGCCCCAGCATTTT.

The table lists this clone with a count of one. This sequence joins TRBV9 and TRBJ1-2; D gene uncertain. The CDR3 sequence is 12 residues long. V was cut by 4 bases and J by 3 bases, with 7 bases left in between. CDR1 is SGDLS and CDR2 is YYNGEE in the germline V gene. CDR3 amino acids: CASSPGDYGYTF. The CDR3 coding sequence is TGTGCCAGCAGCCCCGGGGACTATGGCTACACCTTC.

The V and J genes are TRBV7-6 and TRBJ2-2; D is perhaps TRBD1 (5 bases). The germline V and J ends were trimmed by 5 bases and 0 bases, with 10 bases remaining between them. CDR1 and CDR2 from the germline V gene are SGHVS and FNYEAQ. The CDR3 sequence is 15 residues long. The CDR3, as DNA: TGTGCCAGCAGCCCGGCAGGGACGAACACCGGGGAGCTGTTTTTT. Its protein is CASSPAGTNTGELFF.

V is TRBV27 and J is TRBJ1-2, with 8 positions matching TRBD1. The V and J ends lost 6 bases and 7 bases, in that order; junction bases with no gene match: 7. There are 13 residues in the CDR3. Germline V gene data show CDR1 as MNHEY and CDR2 as SMNVEV (reference sequence). The CDR3 sequence is CASRDRVFGGYTF. The CDR3 DNA sequence: TGTGCCAGCAGGGACAGGGTTTTTGGTGGCTACACCTTC.